The 7 T cell receptor beta chains presented below share a single source sample, sequenced in a study of beta chain features in type 1 diabetes. Isolated RNA was reverse transcribed in full, so expressed TCRB transcripts were sequenced. Libraries were prepared by immunoSEQ multiplex PCR; TCRdb keeps only in-frame clonotypes and omits some of them. The sample contains roughly 300,000 clones, around 8% of which appear only once. Source material: central memory CD4+ T cells from blood. The receptors stem from a woman aged 18 to 35 in good health.

This clone was detected only once. This clone may be a read error of a much larger clone one base away. The chain has TRBV5-1 and TRBJ2-2; 7 bases fit TRBD2. V shed 4 bases and J 6 bases; nucleotides not matched to a gene: 6. Per germline, CDR1 SGHRS and CDR2 YFSETQ. The CDR3 runs 14 residues. The CDR3 loop reads CASSRATSAGELFF. CDR3 coding DNA: TGCGCCAGCAGCAGGGCCACTAGCGCCGGGGAGCTGTTTTTT.

The chain recombines TRBV27 with TRBJ1-2; the D gene is possibly TRBD1 (6 bases). This CDR3 has 15 residues. V was shortened by 5 bases and J by 2 bases, with 15 bases between the two germline ends. Per germline, CDR1 MNHEY and CDR2 SMNVEV (reference sequence). The CDR3 region is CASSRAGQRNYGYTF. In DNA form, the CDR3 reads TGTGCCAGCAGTCGGGCCGGACAGAGAAACTATGGCTACACCTTC.

In this sample, this clone turned up a few times. The CDR3 DNA sequence: TGTGCCAGCAGTGAATCGGTGAGGGAAACTAGCTCCTACAATGAGCAGTTCTTC. This translates into CASSESVRETSSYNEQFF. The chain employs TRBV25-1 and TRBJ2-1, with D possibly matching TRBD2 (5 bases). The CDR3 contains 18 residues. Germline lookup yields CDR1 MGHDK and CDR2 SYGVNS. V was pared by 1 base and J by 0 bases, with 16 bases between.

This clone has only a few counts. The chain recombines TRBV19 with TRBJ2-4; D might be TRBD2 (6 bases). The CDR3 spans 14 residues. Per the germline V gene, CDR1 is LNHDA and CDR2 is SQIVND (reference sequence). Trimming left V 2 bases short and J 8 bases short, with 13 bases between. The CDR3 coding sequence is TGTGCCAGTAGTATAAAGGCAGGGAGGCACATTCAGTACTTC. It translates to CASSIKAGRHIQYF.

The chain has TRBV11-1 and TRBJ2-3; D is undetermined. V dropped 5 bases and J dropped 5 bases, with 14 bases sitting between them. Germline CDR1 is SGHAT and CDR2 is FQDESV (reference sequence). This CDR3 contains 14 residues. The CDR3 bases are TGTGCCAGCAGCGCTCACTTGGGCCTAGATACGCAGTATTTT. It yields the protein CASSAHLGLDTQYF.

In its sample, this clone was seen a few times. The J gene is TRBJ2-6, the V gene TRBV19; 8 bases agree with TRBD1. V was pared by 10 bases and J by 3 bases, with 14 bases of the junction left unmatched. The CDR3 is made up of 17 amino acids. Germline V lookup: CDR1 LNHDA, CDR2 SQIVND (reference sequence). The CDR3 reads CATARTGNTRGANVLTF. CDR3 nucleotides: TGTGCCACCGCCCGGACAGGGAACACCCGTGGGGCCAACGTCCTGACTTTC.

Worth noting for this clone: At the DNA level, this CDR3 is encoded by other sequences in the same sample as well. V is TRBV28 and J is TRBJ2-7; TRBD2 agrees at 13 bases. The CDR3 is 15 amino acids. Germline V gene sequence: CDR1 MDHEN, CDR2 SYDVKM. Trimming took 5 bases from V and 3 from J; bases not matched to a gene: 4. CDR3 DNA: TGTGCCAGCAGTCGGGGACTAGCGGGAATCTACGAGCAGTACTTC. The encoded protein is CASSRGLAGIYEQYF.